Following are 15 T cell receptor beta chains from one sample sequenced in a study of T cell responses to AZD1222 COVID-19 vaccine. Assay used: immunoSEQ multiplex PCR; TCRdb lists only in-frame clones, some missing. The profile covers under 150,000 clones, with about nine tenths appearing a single time and about 1.9% taken by the ten largest. The specimen comprised peripheral blood, sampled 28 days after the second AZD1222 dose. The receptor set was obtained from an adult who received the AZD1222 COVID-19 vaccine.

V gene TRBV5-1 combines with J gene TRBJ1-2, with 7 bases lining up with TRBD1. The J segment lost 4 bases and the V segment lost 4 bases, leaving 1 base of the junction unmatched. The CDR3 covers 12 residues. Looked up from germline, CDR1 is SGHRS and CDR2 is YFSETQ. CDR3 protein: CASSEGAYGYTF. The CDR3 nucleotides are TGCGCCAGCAGCGAGGGGGCCTATGGCTACACCTTC.

The CDR3 is CASSAFPDTQYF. The CDR3 nucleotides read TGTGCCAGTAGTGCCTTCCCAGATACGCAGTATTTT. The chain carries TRBV19 and TRBJ2-3; D not resolved. Germline assignment: CDR1 LNHDA and CDR2 SQIVND (reference sequence). Trimming took 5 bases from V and 4 from J, leaving 7 bases between them. The CDR3 spans 12 residues.

This clone was detected a few times. This chain links TRBV9 with TRBJ1-2; TRBD1 is a possible D gene (6 bases). The V end lost 0 bases, the J end lost 2 bases, and 11 bases lay between the germline ends. This CDR3 has 15 residues. Germline V gene sequence: CDR1 SGDLS, CDR2 YYNGEE. In nucleotides, the CDR3 is TGTGCCAGCAGCGTAGCTTGGGGGACAAACTATGGCTACACCTTC. Protein: CASSVAWGTNYGYTF.

The chain is built from TRBV5-1 and TRBJ1-1; D gene ambiguous. The CDR3 length is 14 residues. From germline, CDR1 is SGHRS and CDR2 YFSETQ. Between the trimmed V and J ends, which lost 5 bases and 5 bases, there was a span of 16 bases. The DNA for the CDR3 is TGCGCCAGCAGTTCCCACCCCCCGGGAACTGAAGCTTTCTTT. Translation gives CASSSHPPGTEAFF.

This clone has a handful of counts. The CDR3 protein is CASSYRDYSPLHF. The CDR3 DNA reads as TGTGCCAGCAGTTACAGGGATTATTCACCCCTCCACTTT. The rearrangement joins TRBV6-5 to TRBJ1-6; D ambiguous. The CDR3 has 13 residues. Trimming shortened V by 2 bases and J by 8 bases, and 7 bases separated the two germline ends. Germline V gene lookup returns CDR1 MNHEY and CDR2 SVGAGI.

As DNA, the CDR3 is TGTGCCATCCAATTCGGGACTGCGAACACTGAAGCTTTCTTT. Residues: CAIQFGTANTEAFF. The chain is built from TRBV10-3 and TRBJ1-1; D might be TRBD1 (5 bases). CDR1 and CDR2 (germline): ENHRY, SYGVKD. The CDR3 is made up of 14 amino acids. Between the trimmed V and J ends, which lost 8 bases and 1 base, there was a span of 14 bases.

The genes are TRBV9 and TRBJ1-3; D unclear. Trimming pared 0 bases from V and 4 bases from J, leaving 5 bases between. CDR1 and CDR2 (germline): SGDLS, YYNGEE. The CDR3 consists of 13 residues. The CDR3 loop reads CASSVGHGNTIYF. CDR3 DNA: TGTGCCAGCAGCGTAGGTCACGGAAACACCATATATTTT.

V and J are TRBV19 and TRBJ1-5; possibly TRBD1 for D (5 bases). This CDR3 has 14 residues. V was clipped by 5 bases and J by 6 bases, with 14 bases between them. The germline gives CDR1 LNHDA, CDR2 SQIVND (reference sequence). CDR3 region: CASSGDGGSQPQHF. CDR3 sequence (DNA): TGTGCCAGTAGTGGAGACGGGGGTAGTCAGCCCCAGCATTTT.

The chain carries TRBV28 and TRBJ1-1; maybe TRBD1 (5 bases). V lost 3 bases and J lost 4, with 15 bases in between. The CDR3 is made up of 15 amino acids. Germline V gene lookup returns CDR1 MDHEN and CDR2 SYDVKM. The CDR3 protein is CASSFGTLYITEAFF. The DNA for the CDR3 is TGTGCCAGCAGTTTTGGGACTCTGTATATCACTGAAGCTTTCTTT.

This sequence joins TRBV10-3 and TRBJ1-4; D possibly corresponds to TRBD1 (5 bases). The CDR3 extends over 16 amino acids. The V end lost 3 bases, the J end lost 5 bases, and 16 bases lay between the germline ends. Germline V gene data show CDR1 as ENHRY and CDR2 as SYGVKD. The CDR3 loop reads CAISDRGGDQNEKLFF. As DNA, the CDR3 is TGTGCCATCAGTGATCGGGGCGGGGACCAAAATGAAAAACTGTTTTTT.

This clone has only a few counts. This rearrangement joins TRBV12-3 or TRBV12-4 to TRBJ2-5, with D tentatively TRBD1 or TRBD2 (5 bases each). V was cut by 3 bases and J by 3 bases, with 8 bases left in between. This CDR3 comprises 13 residues. The CDR3 sequence: CASSFVGEETQYF. CDR3 bases: TGTGCCAGCAGTTTTGTGGGGGAAGAGACCCAGTACTTC.

The rearrangement joins TRBV19 to TRBJ2-7; TRBD1 agrees at 7 bases. CDR1 LNHDA and CDR2 SQIVND come from the germline V gene (reference sequence). Trimming took 6 bases from V and 0 from J; bases not matched to a gene: 11. The CDR3 loop spans 16 amino acids. The CDR3 coding sequence is TGTGCCAGTAGCAAAATTCCTGGGACAGCCTCCTACGAGCAGTACTTC. Translated: CASSKIPGTASYEQYF.

This clone was seen a handful of times. The chain joins TRBV7-9 to TRBJ2-7; D assignment may be TRBD1 or TRBD2 (6 bases each). The germline V and J ends were trimmed by 1 base and 3 bases, with 13 bases remaining between them. This CDR3 is 15 amino acids long. Germline V gene data show CDR1 as SEHNR and CDR2 as FQNEAQ (reference sequence). CDR3 loop: CASSLEGGHYYEQYF. CDR3 coding DNA: TGTGCCAGCAGCTTAGAGGGGGGACATTACTACGAGCAGTACTTC. Filled out from reference TRBV7-9 and TRBJ2-7, the complete variable domain reads DTGVSQNPRHKITKRGQNVTFRCDPISEHNRLYWYRQTLGQGPEFLTYFQNEAQLEKSRLLSDRFSAERPKGSFSTLEIQRTEQGDSAMYLCASSLEGGHYYEQYFGPGTRLTVT.

The chain is built from TRBV2 and TRBJ2-3; tentative D call: TRBD1 (6 bases). CDR1 and CDR2 (germline): SNHLY, FYNNEI. CDR3 length equals 16 residues. V was trimmed by 7 bases and J by 3 bases, leaving 20 bases between them. CDR3 bases: TGTGCCAGCAACGAACCCCAGGGGTTAAGGACAGATACGCAGTATTTT. Encoded protein: CASNEPQGLRTDTQYF. The full variable domain, completed using reference TRBV2 and TRBJ2-3, is EPEVTQTPSHQVTQMGQEVILRCVPISNHLYFYWYRQILGQKVEFLVSFYNNEISEKSEIFDDQFSVERPDGSNFTLKIRSTKLEDSAMYFCASNEPQGLRTDTQYFGPGTRLTVL.

The rearrangement links TRBV18 to TRBJ1-3; unclear D gene. Germline loops: CDR1 KGHSH, CDR2 LQKENI. CDR3 length: 16 residues. V was cut by 0 bases and J by 1 base, with 10 bases left in between. The CDR3 is CASSPPQYGSGNTIYF. In nucleotides, the CDR3 is TGTGCCAGCTCACCACCGCAGTATGGGTCTGGAAACACCATATATTTT.